This T cell receptor beta chain was sequenced during a study of blood T cell repertoires in COVID-19. The assay was immunoSEQ multiplex PCR, and TCRdb's table has in-frame clones only and misses some. The sample contains some 200,000 clones, roughly 79% of which appear only once. The CDR3 has 18 residues. Per germline, CDR1 SGDLS and CDR2 YYNGEE. Trimming took 4 bases from V and 8 from J; bases not matched to a gene: 18. J is TRBJ2-1 and V is TRBV9, with TRBD2 matching over 10 bases. The sample taken for sequencing was peripheral blood. The TCR originated in a human donor with acute or convalescent COVID-19. The donor label of this sample is uncertain. This chain's CDR3 is CASSYGTLAGVASDEQFF. The CDR3 DNA sequence: TGTGCCAGCAGCTACGGAACTCTAGCGGGAGTGGCTTCGGATGAGCAGTTCTTC.